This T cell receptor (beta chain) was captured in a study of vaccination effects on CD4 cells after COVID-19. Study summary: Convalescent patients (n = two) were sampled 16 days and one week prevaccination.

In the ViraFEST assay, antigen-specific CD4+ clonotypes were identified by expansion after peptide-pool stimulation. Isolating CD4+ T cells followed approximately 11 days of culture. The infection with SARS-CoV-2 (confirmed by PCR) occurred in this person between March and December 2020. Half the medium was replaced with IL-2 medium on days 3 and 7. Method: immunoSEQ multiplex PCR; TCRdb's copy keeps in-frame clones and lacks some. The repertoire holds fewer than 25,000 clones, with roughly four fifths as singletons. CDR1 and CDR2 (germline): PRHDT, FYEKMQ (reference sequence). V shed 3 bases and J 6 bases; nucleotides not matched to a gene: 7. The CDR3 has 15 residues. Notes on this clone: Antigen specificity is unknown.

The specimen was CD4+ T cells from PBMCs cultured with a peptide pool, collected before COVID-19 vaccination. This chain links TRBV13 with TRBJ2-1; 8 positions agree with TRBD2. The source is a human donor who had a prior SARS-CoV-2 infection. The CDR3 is CASSFSGTSPNEQFF. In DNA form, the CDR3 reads TGTGCCAGCAGCTTCTCTGGGACTAGTCCCAATGAGCAGTTCTTC.